This passage covers 27 T cell receptor beta chains from one sample sequenced in a study of shared clonotypes between healthy human individuals. CD45RO-negative CD8 cells positively selected for CCR7 made up the naive population, which excluded terminally differentiated effector memory CD45RA+ cells. TCRdb's copy holds only in-frame clones and misses some; the assay was immunoSEQ multiplex PCR. Here the sample spans some 630,000 clones, about 96% being singletons. Input material: naive CD8+ T cells sorted from blood. All receptors derive from a young woman in good health.

The chain employs TRBV5-5 and TRBJ1-4; D unclear. Trimming shortened V by 0 bases and J by 5 bases, and 11 bases separated the two germline ends. The germline gives CDR1 SGHKS, CDR2 YYEKEE (reference sequence). The CDR3 loop spans 15 amino acids. The CDR3 is CASSLGRLLNEKLFF. For the CDR3, the DNA is TGTGCCAGCAGCTTGGGAAGACTGTTAAATGAAAAACTGTTTTTT.

This chain links TRBV16 with TRBJ1-1, with 7 bases lining up with TRBD1. This CDR3 comprises 13 residues. V dropped 4 bases and J dropped 6; count of bases not matched to a gene: 5. The V gene's germline CDR1 is KGHSY and CDR2 FQNENV. CDR3 bases: TGTGCCAGCAGCCGAACGGGACAGTCTGAAGCTTTCTTT. Protein: CASSRTGQSEAFF.

The chain recombines TRBV7-6 with TRBJ1-3; D is ambiguous. The CDR3 extends over 18 amino acids. The V end lost 0 bases, the J end lost 0 bases, and 15 bases lay between the germline ends. CDR1 and CDR2 (germline): SGHVS, FNYEAQ. For the CDR3, the DNA is TGTGCCAGCAGCTTAGCGCTCCCGCAAGCTCACTCTGGAAACACCATATATTTT. It codes for CASSLALPQAHSGNTIYF.

The rearrangement links TRBV30 to TRBJ2-1; D is perhaps TRBD2 (6 bases). The V gene lost 0 bases and the J gene lost 4 bases, with 10 bases spanning the gap. Germline loops: CDR1 GTSNPN, CDR2 SVGIG (reference sequence). The CDR3 contains 14 residues. The CDR3 reads CAWSVVAEYNEQFF. CDR3 sequence (DNA): TGTGCCTGGAGTGTAGTAGCGGAGTACAATGAGCAGTTCTTC.

CDR3 sequence (DNA): TGTGCCAGTTCGTCAGGGGGCAATTCACCCCTCCACTTT. This gives the protein CASSSGGNSPLHF. This chain joins TRBV19 and TRBJ1-6; 8 bases are shared with TRBD1. Germline V gene lookup returns CDR1 LNHDA and CDR2 SQIVND (reference sequence). V was clipped by 8 bases and J by 7 bases; unmatched bases: 4. CDR3 length equals 13 residues.

This chain links TRBV15 with TRBJ2-4; 9 nucleotides match TRBD1. Losses at the gene ends were 3 bases for V and 6 bases for J; bases not matched to a gene: 6. This CDR3 has 15 residues. Per germline, CDR1 LNHNV and CDR2 YYDKDF (reference sequence). The CDR3 sequence is CATSRTGTGINIQYF. CDR3 bases: TGTGCCACCAGCAGGACCGGGACAGGGATAAACATTCAGTACTTC.

This clone was recorded only once. The V and J genes are TRBV29-1 and TRBJ2-2; D is undetermined. V dropped 3 bases and J dropped 6 bases, with 11 bases sitting between them. CDR1 is SQVTM, CDR2 ANQGSEA, per germline. The CDR3 is 13 residues long. CDR3: CSVDGNQAGELFF. The CDR3 bases are TGCAGCGTTGATGGGAATCAAGCCGGGGAGCTGTTTTTT.

In regard to this clone: Other DNA sequences in the same sample also yield this CDR3. J is TRBJ1-2 and V is TRBV2, with TRBD1 as a possible D gene (5 bases). The germline V gene encodes CDR1 SNHLY and CDR2 FYNNEI. The CDR3 is 16 residues long. The V and J ends lost 1 base and 2 bases respectively, with 14 bases between them. This chain's CDR3 is CASSEVGQGSNYGYTF. Here the CDR3 DNA reads TGTGCCAGCAGTGAAGTTGGTCAGGGTTCAAACTATGGCTACACCTTC. The whole variable domain, remainder taken from reference TRBV2 and TRBJ1-2, is EPEVTQTPSHQVTQMGQEVILRCVPISNHLYFYWYRQILGQKVEFLVSFYNNEISEKSEIFDDQFSVERPDGSNFTLKIRSTKLEDSAMYFCASSEVGQGSNYGYTFGSGTRLTVV.

This rearrangement joins TRBV30 to TRBJ2-1; no clear D gene. The CDR3 has 12 amino acids. Germline loops: CDR1 GTSNPN, CDR2 SVGIG (reference sequence). V was clipped by 4 bases and J by 8 bases, with 12 bases between them. The DNA for the CDR3 is TGTGCCTGGAACCCATCAGGCGATGAGCAGTTCTTC. Amino acids: CAWNPSGDEQFF.

Worth noting for this clone: Other DNA sequences in the same sample also yield this CDR3. This chain joins TRBV19 and TRBJ2-6; D gene uncertain. This CDR3 region has 14 residues. V lost 3 bases and J lost 1, with 4 bases in between. CDR1 and CDR2 from the germline V gene are LNHDA and SQIVND (reference sequence). This CDR3 is CASSIWSGANVLTF. The CDR3, as DNA: TGTGCCAGTAGTATCTGGTCTGGGGCCAACGTCCTGACTTTC.

The chain couples TRBV29-1 to TRBJ2-7, with D possibly TRBD2 on 6 matching bases. V gave up 7 bases and J gave up 4 bases, with 17 bases separating them. The CDR3 is 13 amino acids. Germline V gene sequence: CDR1 SQVTM, CDR2 ANQGSEA. The CDR3 is CSATLGGEYEQYF. The CDR3 coding sequence is TGCAGCGCCACACTAGGAGGGGAGTACGAGCAGTACTTC.

The chain recombines TRBV7-8 with TRBJ2-7, with D unclear. Between the trimmed V and J ends, which lost 1 base and 7 bases, there was a span of 5 bases. The CDR3 length is 11 residues. Germline V lookup: CDR1 SGHVS, CDR2 FQNEAQ. The CDR3, as DNA: TGTGCCAGCAGCTTAGAAAGGGAGCAGTACTTC. Amino acid sequence: CASSLEREQYF.

The chain employs TRBV27 and TRBJ2-1, with D perhaps TRBD1 or TRBD2 (6 bases each). V was pared by 6 bases and J by 4 bases, with 13 bases between. Germline assignment: CDR1 MNHEY and CDR2 SMNVEV (reference sequence). This CDR3 comprises 14 residues. CDR3 nucleotides: TGTGCCAGCAGCGGGGGCGCTTCTTACAATGAGCAGTTCTTC. Encoded protein: CASSGGASYNEQFF.

The rearrangement joins TRBV2 to TRBJ2-7, with D perhaps TRBD1 (7 bases). Germline CDR1 reads SNHLY; CDR2 reads FYNNEI. This CDR3 is built from 16 residues. V lost 6 bases to trimming and J lost 6 bases, with 24 bases between them. As DNA, the CDR3 is TGTGCCAGCAGGCTCGGGCGCGGGACAGCGGTTCCCGAGCAGTACTTC. It yields the protein CASRLGRGTAVPEQYF. Full variable domain (outside the CDR3, taken from reference TRBV2 and TRBJ2-7): EPEVTQTPSHQVTQMGQEVILRCVPISNHLYFYWYRQILGQKVEFLVSFYNNEISEKSEIFDDQFSVERPDGSNFTLKIRSTKLEDSAMYFCASRLGRGTAVPEQYFGPGTRLTVT.

The chain has TRBV27 and TRBJ2-1, with 9 bases lining up with TRBD1. V lost 3 bases to trimming and J lost 4 bases; unmatched junction nucleotides: 7. From germline, CDR1 is MNHEY and CDR2 SMNVEV (reference sequence). CDR3 length: 16 amino acids. The CDR3 sequence is CASSFSPGQGYNEQFF. The CDR3 nucleotides are TGTGCCAGCAGTTTCTCTCCGGGACAGGGATACAATGAGCAGTTCTTC.

V is TRBV5-4 and J is TRBJ2-1; D gene uncertain. The V gene lost 4 bases and the J gene lost 9 bases, with 26 bases spanning the gap. Germline V gene sequence: CDR1 SGHNT, CDR2 YYREEE (reference sequence). CDR3 size: 17 residues. The CDR3 nucleotides are TGTGCCAGCAGCCTTCCAGCTGCTACCTATTTACAAAGTGAGCAGTTCTTC. It translates to CASSLPAATYLQSEQFF.

V is TRBV5-4 and J is TRBJ2-2; 14 bases align to TRBD2. The V segment lost 3 bases and the J segment 6 bases; nucleotides outside the gene matches: 13. This CDR3 is built from 19 residues. Germline V gene data show CDR1 as SGHNT and CDR2 as YYREEE (reference sequence). The CDR3 coding sequence is TGTGCCAGCAGCTCTGCCGGGACTAGCGGGAGAGGTCGGGCCGGGGAGCTGTTTTTT. Translated, it gives CASSSAGTSGRGRAGELFF.

This sequence joins TRBV7-9 and TRBJ2-5; D is ambiguous. This CDR3 spans 15 amino acids. V lost 5 bases and J lost 0, with 13 bases in between. Germline CDR1 reads SEHNR; CDR2 reads FQNEAQ (reference sequence). CDR3 protein: CASSAWTEYQETQYF. Written as DNA, the CDR3 is TGTGCCAGCAGCGCGTGGACGGAGTACCAAGAGACCCAGTACTTC.

The V gene is TRBV5-8, the J gene TRBJ1-4, with D perhaps matching TRBD1 (5 bases). This CDR3 region has 15 residues. Per germline, CDR1 SGHTS and CDR2 YDEGEE. The V gene lost 2 bases and the J gene lost 5 bases, with 13 bases spanning the gap. The CDR3 loop reads CASSFGGQGNEKLFF. In DNA, the CDR3 is TGTGCCAGCAGCTTTGGAGGGCAGGGAAATGAAAAACTGTTTTTT.

The chain links TRBV27 to TRBJ2-1, with 10 bases identical to TRBD2. Looked up from germline, CDR1 is MNHEY and CDR2 is SMNVEV (reference sequence). The V segment lost 10 bases and the J segment 8 bases; nucleotides outside the gene matches: 8. The CDR3 covers 13 residues. CDR3 in DNA: TGTGCCACCAGCCCGGGACTAGCGCATGAGCAGTTCTTC. Its protein product is CATSPGLAHEQFF.

J is TRBJ2-3 and V is TRBV14; 10 bases map to TRBD2. Looked up from germline, CDR1 is SGHDN and CDR2 is FVKESK. This CDR3 contains 15 residues. After removal of 2 bases from V and 6 bases from J, the junction contained 5 bases not matched to a gene. The CDR3 sequence is CASSQTSGIGDTQYF. As DNA, the CDR3 is TGTGCCAGCAGCCAAACTAGCGGGATTGGTGATACGCAGTATTTT.

The J gene is TRBJ2-3, the V gene TRBV14, with 12 bases aligning to TRBD2. V shed 4 bases, J shed 6 bases, and the junction held 5 bases outside the gene matches. Germline V gene data show CDR1 as SGHDN and CDR2 as FVKESK. The CDR3 is made up of 15 amino acids. CDR3 residues: CASSPLAGGVDTQYF. CDR3 in DNA: TGTGCCAGCAGCCCGCTAGCGGGAGGGGTGGATACGCAGTATTTT.

The chain couples TRBV2 to TRBJ2-7; 11 nucleotides match TRBD2. Trimming cost V 0 bases and J 0 bases; bases outside gene matches: 7. Germline V gene sequence: CDR1 SNHLY, CDR2 FYNNEI. This CDR3 contains 18 residues. CDR3 DNA sequence: TGTGCCAGCAGTGAAGCGGCTAGCGGGAGGACGAGCTCCTACGAGCAGTACTTC. As protein: CASSEAASGRTSSYEQYF.

The chain has TRBV27 and TRBJ2-1; the D gene is possibly TRBD1 (6 bases). The germline CDR1 and CDR2 sequences are MNHEY and SMNVEV (reference sequence). CDR3 size: 18 residues. Trimming left V 5 bases short and J 3 bases short, with 23 bases between. The CDR3 region is CASSPAPGVGRNYNEQFF. CDR3 nucleotides: TGTGCCAGCAGTCCCGCCCCAGGGGTCGGACGAAACTACAATGAGCAGTTCTTC.

This chain connects TRBV6-1 to TRBJ2-7, with no clear D. CDR1 MNHNS and CDR2 SASEGT come from the germline V gene. The CDR3 spans 12 residues. The germline V and J ends were trimmed by 6 bases and 4 bases, with 10 bases remaining between them. CDR3 sequence reads: CASRDPYYEQYF. CDR3 DNA: TGTGCCAGCAGGGACCCCTATTACGAGCAGTACTTC.

This chain links TRBV2 with TRBJ1-1; D gene unclear. CDR1 and CDR2 (germline): SNHLY, FYNNEI. V was cut by 1 base and J by 2 bases, with 8 bases left in between. The CDR3 totals 14 residues. For the CDR3, the DNA is TGTGCCAGCAGTGAAGTGCAAAGAAACACTGAAGCTTTCTTT. As protein: CASSEVQRNTEAFF.

The sample holds one count of this clone. The genes are TRBV7-9 and TRBJ2-5; D uncertain. TRBJ2-7 matches the DNA end more closely, so the J call is doubtful. This CDR3 is 13 amino acids long. Germline lookup yields CDR1 SEHNR and CDR2 FQNEAQ (reference sequence). The CDR3 DNA sequence: TGTGCCAGCAGCCTAGGAACAAATTACGAGCAGTACTTC. Its protein is CASSLGTNYEQYF.